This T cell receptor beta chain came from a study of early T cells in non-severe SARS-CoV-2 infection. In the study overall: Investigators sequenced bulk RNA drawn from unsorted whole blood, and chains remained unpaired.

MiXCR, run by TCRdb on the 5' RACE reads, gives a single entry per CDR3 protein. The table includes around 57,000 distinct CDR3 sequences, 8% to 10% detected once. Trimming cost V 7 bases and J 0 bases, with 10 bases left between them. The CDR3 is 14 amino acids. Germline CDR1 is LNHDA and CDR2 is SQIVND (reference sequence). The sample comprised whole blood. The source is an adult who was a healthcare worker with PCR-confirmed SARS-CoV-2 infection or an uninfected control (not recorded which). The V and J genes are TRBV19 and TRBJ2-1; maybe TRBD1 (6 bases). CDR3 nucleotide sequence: TGTGCCAGTACCACGACAGGCTCCTACAATGAGCAGTTCTTC. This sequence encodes CASTTTGSYNEQFF. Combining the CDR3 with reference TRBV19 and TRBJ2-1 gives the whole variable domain DGGITQSPKYLFRKEGQNVTLSCEQNLNHDAMYWYRQDPGQGLRLIYYSQIVNDFQKGDIAEGYSVSREKKESFPLTVTSAQKNPTAFYLCASTTTGSYNEQFFGPGTRLTVL.